This TCR beta chain was profiled in a study of T cells in Graves' hyperthyroidism and ophthalmopathy. Turning to the study itself: The authors collected peripheral blood at initial diagnosis, before any treatment.

This clonotype has ten or more counts. The antigen remains unidentified. Study conclusions and caveats: Most thyroid clonotypes that were expanded above 0.001 also turned up in blood.

Authors of the study amplified TCR beta CDR3 regions from RNA transcripts. The HTBI primer set was used in a first-round RT-PCR of the TCR CDR3. TCRdb reprocessed the multiplex PCR reads with MiXCR, giving one entry per CDR3 protein. Among a few hundred thousand distinct CDR3 sequences listed, 17% were seen once. Uncontrolled infection, other autoimmune disease, pregnancy or lactation barred patients from enrollment. Fresh peripheral blood, approximately 9.6 ml, yielded the PBMCs. Germline lookup yields CDR1 SGHTA and CDR2 FQGNSA. The ends were cut back, 4 bases at V and 6 bases at J, with 13 bases in the middle. The CDR3 runs 14 residues.

Material for sequencing was blood. The TCR sequence derives from a young woman with Graves' ophthalmopathy. The chain couples TRBV7-2 to TRBJ2-4, with TRBD2 as a possible D gene (6 bases). DNA of the CDR3: TGTGCCAGCAGCTCCCCGGGGGTCAGAAACATTCAGTACTTC. Its protein product is CASSSPGVRNIQYF.